The TCR beta chain under discussion was sequenced for a study of blood T cell repertoires in COVID-19. Germline values: CDR1 SGHTA, CDR2 FQGNSA. The V and J ends lost 7 bases and 0 bases, in that order; junction bases with no gene match: 14. This CDR3 is 19 amino acids long. In the source study's methods: Cell counts per sample came from amplifying reference gene primers. The protocol was immunoSEQ multiplex PCR, while the TCRdb copy is restricted to in-frame clones and leaves out a portion. That table supplies the V and J calls and clone size; D and trimming were determined from the DNA. Here the sample spans roughly 84,000 clones, under 90% being singletons.

Sequencing was carried out using peripheral blood. This chain links TRBV7-2 with TRBJ2-3; 12 bases align to TRBD2. This clonotype was sampled from a woman between 35 and 50 years old with active or convalescent COVID-19. The CDR3 DNA follows: TGTGCCAGCACCCGTGCTAGCGGGGGGGCTCCCTCGAGCACAGATACGCAGTATTTT. Protein product: CASTRASGGAPSSTDTQYF.